This TCR beta chain was sequenced for a study of beta chain features in type 1 diabetes. Expressed TCRB transcripts were sequenced, since all the RNA that had been isolated was reverse transcribed. Repertoires were generated with immunoSEQ multiplex PCR, while TCRdb's copy carries only in-frame clones and drops some. The sample comprises under 350,000 clones, around an eighth of which are singletons, and 0.015% to 0.02% rests with the top ten. Of note for this clone: Its specificity is not known.

Study-level results: Moderately but significantly shorter TCRB CDR3s were found in Type 1 diabetes patients in all four CD4+ subsets.

Trimming left V 0 bases short and J 9 bases short, with 12 bases between. This CDR3 region has 14 residues. The germline gives CDR1 LGHNA, CDR2 YNFKEQ. This TCR came from a man aged 25 to 40 with type 1 diabetes. Sequenced: naive CD4+ T cells from blood. The genes are TRBV4-2 and TRBJ2-1; D unresolved. CDR3 in amino acids: CASSQDYLAAEQFF. CDR3 bases: TGTGCCAGCAGCCAAGACTACCTGGCGGCTGAGCAGTTCTTC.